The 13 T cell receptor beta chains below come from one sample, sequenced in a study of T cell changes during pregnancy in multiple sclerosis. Method: immunoSEQ multiplex PCR; TCRdb's copy keeps in-frame clones and lacks some. Among 35,000 to 50,000 clones listed, about 88% were seen once. The source material was CD4+ T cells from peripheral blood mononuclear cells, sampled in the second trimester of pregnancy. These TCRs come from a female donor with multiple sclerosis, enrolled in a pregnancy study.

This clone was counted a single time. This chain joins TRBV6-5 and TRBJ2-2, with D perhaps matching TRBD1 (5 bases). The CDR3 is made up of 15 amino acids. Trimming left V 2 bases short and J 2 bases short, with 9 bases between. Germline CDR1 is MNHEY and CDR2 is SVGAGI. The CDR3 coding sequence is TGTGCCAGCAGTTACCTGGGGCTAAACACCGGGGAGCTGTTTTTT. This encodes CASSYLGLNTGELFF.

The chain recombines TRBV5-8 with TRBJ1-5; D remains ambiguous. Between the trimmed V and J ends, which lost 4 bases and 3 bases, there was a span of 14 bases. Germline CDR1 and CDR2: SGHTS and YDEGEE. The CDR3 is 15 amino acids. This chain's CDR3 is CASSLGQASNQPQHF. CDR3 bases: TGTGCCAGCAGCCTGGGTCAGGCGTCCAATCAGCCCCAGCATTTT.

The chain joins TRBV9 to TRBJ2-1, with 8 bases matching TRBD2. This CDR3 has 17 amino acids. CDR1 and CDR2 from the germline V gene are SGDLS and YYNGEE. Trimming at V came to 0 bases and at J to 0 bases, leaving 5 bases not matched to a gene. The CDR3 nucleotides are TGTGCCAGCAGCGTAGGTAACAGCGGGGGCTCCTACAATGAGCAGTTCTTC. The encoded protein is CASSVGNSGGSYNEQFF.

The V gene is TRBV20-1, the J gene TRBJ2-3; D is unclear. Trimming stripped 7 bases from V and 5 bases from J, with 7 bases between. CDR3 length: 10 amino acids. Germline V gene sequence: CDR1 DFQATT, CDR2 SNEGSKA (reference sequence). CDR3 in DNA: TGCAGTGTCCCCTTAGATACGCAGTATTTT. Translated: CSVPLDTQYF.

The chain employs TRBV2 and TRBJ2-7; 7 nucleotides align to TRBD1. There are 13 residues in the CDR3. The germline gives CDR1 SNHLY, CDR2 FYNNEI. The ends lost 8 bases at V and 3 bases at J; junction bases unmatched: 7. CDR3 residues: CASGGQTLYEQYF. The CDR3 bases are TGTGCCAGCGGGGGACAGACACTCTACGAGCAGTACTTC.

The chain employs TRBV7-2 and TRBJ1-5, with TRBD1 matching 10 bases. Germline V gene lookup returns CDR1 SGHTA and CDR2 FQGNSA. The V gene end was trimmed by 5 bases and the J gene end by 0 bases; junction bases not matched to a gene: 7. The CDR3 is 17 residues long. The CDR3 here is CASSPWTGGTSNQPQHF. CDR3 DNA: TGTGCCAGCAGCCCCTGGACAGGGGGTACTAGCAATCAGCCCCAGCATTTT.

This sequence joins TRBV4-2 and TRBJ2-1, with D perhaps TRBD2 (5 bases). Germline CDR1 reads LGHNA; CDR2 reads YNFKEQ. There are 17 residues in the CDR3. The V and J ends lost 0 bases and 3 bases respectively, with 15 bases between them. This CDR3 reads CASSQDGAASRYNEQFF. As DNA, the CDR3 is TGTGCCAGCAGCCAAGATGGAGCAGCTAGCCGCTACAATGAGCAGTTCTTC.

This chain connects TRBV29-1 to TRBJ2-3; 7 bases fit TRBD1. CDR3 length equals 15 residues. The germline gives CDR1 SQVTM, CDR2 ANQGSEA. V lost 7 bases and J lost 0; bases outside the gene matches: 10. The CDR3 nucleotides read TGCAGCGCCCACGGGGACAGCACTAGCACAGATACGCAGTATTTT. Amino acids: CSAHGDSTSTDTQYF.

The chain couples TRBV4-2 to TRBJ2-1; D may be TRBD2 (6 bases). The V end lost 3 bases, the J end lost 5 bases, and 11 bases lay between the germline ends. CDR3 length: 14 amino acids. Germline-derived CDR1 and CDR2 are LGHNA and YNFKEQ. The CDR3 loop reads CASSQEGRHNEQFF. CDR3 in DNA: TGTGCCAGCAGCCAGGAGGGACGCCACAATGAGCAGTTCTTC.

A few counts support this clone. The gene calls are TRBV27 and TRBJ2-7; 8 nucleotides line up with TRBD2. Trimming took 3 bases from V and 1 from J; bases not matched to a gene: 8. CDR1 and CDR2 from the germline V gene are MNHEY and SMNVEV (reference sequence). CDR3 length: 16 amino acids. CDR3 coding DNA: TGTGCCAGCAGTTTGGCCGGGGCTAGCGGGTCCTACGAGCAGTACTTC. Translating gives CASSLAGASGSYEQYF.

In its sample, this clone was seen a few times. The chain joins TRBV5-1 to TRBJ2-5; 13 nucleotides line up with TRBD2. Trimming removed 3 bases from V and 2 bases from J; junction bases left unmatched: 7. The CDR3 has 17 amino acids. CDR1 and CDR2 (germline): SGHRS, YFSETQ. CDR3 sequence (DNA): TGCGCCAGCAGCTCCGGACTAGCGGGAGCGGGGCAAGAGACCCAGTACTTC. It translates to CASSSGLAGAGQETQYF.

This rearrangement joins TRBV6-5 to TRBJ2-7; possible D gene TRBD2, 6 bases. CDR1 is MNHEY, CDR2 SVGAGI, per germline. This CDR3 contains 15 residues. Between the trimmed V and J ends, which lost 7 bases and 3 bases, there was a span of 19 bases. DNA for the CDR3: TGTGCCAGCACCAACGCGGGGTCCTCGTACTACGAGCAGTACTTC. Protein product: CASTNAGSSYYEQYF.

The chain recombines TRBV6-6 with TRBJ2-7; D may be TRBD2 (6 bases). Trimming cost V 2 bases and J 5 bases, with 13 bases left between them. This CDR3 contains 14 residues. Germline V gene sequence: CDR1 MNHNY, CDR2 SVGAGI (reference sequence). The CDR3 here is CASSYGTSRNEQYF. DNA for the CDR3: TGTGCCAGCAGTTACGGGACTTCTCGGAACGAGCAGTACTTC.